This T cell receptor beta chain was captured in a study of Ad26.COV2.S vaccination and SARS-CoV-2 variants. At the level of the study: Participant was drawn from the COV1001 Ad26.COV2.S trial arm.

The CDR3 runs to 13 residues. Germline loops: CDR1 SEHNR, CDR2 FQNEAQ (reference sequence). V was shortened by 3 bases and J by 4 bases, with 9 bases between the two germline ends. Libraries were prepared by immunoSEQ multiplex PCR; TCRdb keeps only in-frame clonotypes and omits some of them. Of 350,000 to 500,000 clones listed, 80% to 90% are singletons. The treatment: roughly 20 received Ad26.COV2.S at low or high dose, single or two shots; about 5 received placebo; per-sample allocation not given. At day 63 after the first vaccine or placebo injection, samples were drawn. V is TRBV7-9 and J is TRBJ1-1; no definite D call. The source was peripheral blood, collected in a trial of Ad26.COV2.S vaccine versus placebo. This clonotype originated in a person between 18 and 65 years old who received the Ad26.COV2.S COVID-19 vaccine or a placebo. CDR3 nucleotides: TGTGCCAGCAGCTTTTCCTTGGGCACTGAAGCTTTCTTT. Protein sequence: CASSFSLGTEAFF.